Shown below are 23 T cell receptor beta chains from a single sample sequenced in a study of shared clonotypes between healthy human individuals. The repertoire was sequenced with immunoSEQ multiplex PCR; TCRdb's copy has only in-frame clones and lacks some. The profile covers fewer than 400,000 clones, with about 74% appearing a single time and around 10% taken by the ten largest. The sequencing sample was made of memory CD4+ T cells sorted from blood. Subset of the sample: CD45RA-negative fraction. These receptors were obtained from a man aged 25-45 years in good health.

The chain carries TRBV7-2 and TRBJ1-5, with D unclear. Germline assignment: CDR1 SGHTA and CDR2 FQGNSA. Trimming removed 1 base at V and 11 bases at J, with 12 bases between. This CDR3 contains 13 residues. CDR3: CASSLGGSGAQHF. The CDR3 DNA is TGTGCCAGCAGCTTAGGCGGTAGCGGCGCCCAGCATTTT.

The table lists this clone with a few counts. For the CDR3, the DNA is TGTGCCAGCAGCTTAGGAGTCGTAGAGGGGGAGACCCAGTACTTC. This encodes CASSLGVVEGETQYF. The chain uses TRBV13 and TRBJ2-5; D possibly uses TRBD1 or TRBD2 (5 bases each). CDR1 and CDR2 (germline): PRHDT, FYEKMQ (reference sequence). The CDR3 has 15 residues. Deletions cut 0 bases from V and 5 bases from J, with 13 bases between.

This clone came up a few times. V usage is TRBV9 and J usage is TRBJ1-2, with no clear D. The germline V gene has CDR1 SGDLS and CDR2 YYNGEE. Between the trimmed V and J ends, which lost 4 bases and 4 bases, there was a span of 17 bases. The CDR3 is 15 residues long. CDR3 residues: CASSPLNRDSYGYTF. In DNA form, the CDR3 reads TGTGCCAGCAGCCCCCTAAACCGGGATAGCTATGGCTACACCTTC.

The V gene is TRBV7-2, the J gene TRBJ2-7; the match to TRBD1 covers 8 bases. This CDR3 is built from 15 residues. Germline V CDR1 and CDR2: SGHTA, FQGNSA. V lost 5 bases to trimming and J lost 3 bases; unmatched junction nucleotides: 9. The CDR3: CASSEGTGELYEQYF. CDR3 bases: TGTGCCAGCAGCGAAGGGACAGGCGAGCTCTACGAGCAGTACTTC.

The chain uses TRBV10-1 and TRBJ2-2, with D perhaps matching TRBD1 (5 bases). The CDR3 loop spans 13 amino acids. V shed 5 bases and J shed 3 bases, with 7 bases lying between them. Germline loops: CDR1 WNHNN, CDR2 SYGVQD (reference sequence). In nucleotides, the CDR3 is TGCGCCAGCAGTCGACAGTACACCGGGGAGCTGTTTTTT. Protein sequence: CASSRQYTGELFF.

The rearrangement joins TRBV2 to TRBJ2-1; the D gene is possibly TRBD2 (5 bases). Looked up from germline, CDR1 is SNHLY and CDR2 is FYNNEI. The CDR3 totals 13 residues. V was clipped by 7 bases and J by 6 bases, with 13 bases between them. The CDR3 loop reads CASTVATTNEQFF. Written as DNA, the CDR3 is TGTGCCAGCACAGTGGCGACTACCAATGAGCAGTTCTTC.

The chain employs TRBV29-1 and TRBJ2-5; 10 nucleotides match TRBD2. The CDR3 is made up of 18 amino acids. The J segment lost 5 bases and the V segment lost 3 bases, leaving 18 bases of the junction unmatched. Germline lookup yields CDR1 SQVTM and CDR2 ANQGSEA. CDR3 sequence: CSVEILGQILAGLETQYF. DNA of the CDR3: TGCAGCGTTGAGATTCTAGGACAGATACTAGCGGGACTGGAGACCCAGTACTTC.

The rearrangement links TRBV2 to TRBJ2-5, with a weak D call TRBD2 (6 bases). The CDR3 runs to 14 residues. Trimming removed 3 bases at V and 6 bases at J, with 14 bases between. In germline, CDR1 is SNHLY, CDR2 FYNNEI. This CDR3 reads CASSETGTSKTQYF. The CDR3, as DNA: TGTGCCAGCAGTGAGACCGGGACTTCGAAGACCCAGTACTTC.

This clone was detected only a few times. V gene TRBV9 combines with J gene TRBJ2-7; 13 nucleotides match TRBD2. The CDR3 loop spans 15 amino acids. V lost 4 bases, J lost 3 bases, and 4 bases stayed unmatched. Germline loops: CDR1 SGDLS, CDR2 YYNGEE. In DNA form, the CDR3 reads TGTGCCAGCAGCACGGGGACTAGCGGGAACTACGAGCAGTACTTC. Its translation is CASSTGTSGNYEQYF.

The chain joins TRBV6-5 to TRBJ2-7; perhaps TRBD1 as D (8 bases). CDR1 and CDR2 (germline): MNHEY, SVGAGI. Trimming took 4 bases from V and 3 from J, leaving 16 bases between them. The CDR3 consists of 15 residues. Written as DNA, the CDR3 is TGTGCCAGCAGTTTCGACAGGGGAGGGAGCTACGAGCAGTACTTC. It encodes CASSFDRGGSYEQYF.

The chain carries TRBV14 and TRBJ2-7, with 7 bases lining up with TRBD2. The CDR3 covers 14 residues. Germline trimming cut 8 bases from V and 0 bases from J; bases unmatched to any gene: 7. In germline, CDR1 is SGHDN, CDR2 FVKESK. The CDR3 region is CASAYGGSSYEQYF. In DNA, the CDR3 is TGTGCCAGCGCCTACGGGGGGAGCTCCTACGAGCAGTACTTC. The full variable domain, rest sourced from reference TRBV14 and TRBJ2-7, is EAGVTQFPSHSVIEKGQTVTLRCDPISGHDNLYWYRRVMGKEIKFLLHFVKESKQDESGMPNNRFLAERTGGTYSTLKVQPAELEDSGVYFCASAYGGSSYEQYFGPGTRLTVT.

The chain has TRBV10-3 and TRBJ2-1; D not resolved. This CDR3 has 16 residues. Germline lookup yields CDR1 ENHRY and CDR2 SYGVKD. Trimming took off 0 bases at V and 0 bases at J, with 9 bases between the two ends. This CDR3 reads CAISESGSDSYNEQFF. The CDR3 DNA reads as TGTGCCATCAGTGAGTCCGGTTCCGACTCCTACAATGAGCAGTTCTTC.

This sequence joins TRBV19 and TRBJ2-7; D possibly matches TRBD1 or TRBD2 (5 bases each). Looked up from germline, CDR1 is LNHDA and CDR2 is SQIVND (reference sequence). V was clipped by 3 bases and J by 2 bases, with 11 bases between them. The CDR3 contains 14 residues. CDR3 sequence reads: CASSMPGSAYEQYF. As DNA, the CDR3 is TGTGCCAGTAGTATGCCAGGGAGCGCCTACGAGCAGTACTTC.

The chain uses TRBV9 and TRBJ2-3; tentatively, D is TRBD1 (5 bases). The V gene's germline CDR1 is SGDLS and CDR2 YYNGEE. With 7 bases removed from V and 2 bases from J, the gap between germline ends came to 20 bases. There are 16 residues in the CDR3. The CDR3 nucleotides read TGTGCCAGCCTCGTCATGGTACAGGAGATCACAGATACGCAGTATTTT. Translating gives CASLVMVQEITDTQYF.

The J gene is TRBJ2-5, the V gene TRBV7-7; 7 bases map to TRBD2. The germline V gene encodes CDR1 SSHAT and CDR2 FNYEAQ (reference sequence). The CDR3 runs to 13 residues. With V trimmed by 5 bases and J by 9 bases, 9 bases remained unmatched. CDR3 bases: TGTGCCAGCAGCCCCGCCCGGGGGGTGGCCCAGTACTTC. It codes for CASSPARGVAQYF.

This clone came up once. CDR3 residues: CASSLTPPGTQYF. DNA for the CDR3: TGTGCCAGCAGCTTAACGCCTCCTGGGACCCAGTACTTC. The chain carries TRBV7-2 and TRBJ2-5; D is unclear. The CDR3 is 13 residues long. Between the trimmed V and J ends, which lost 2 bases and 7 bases, there was a span of 11 bases. Germline V gene lookup returns CDR1 SGHTA and CDR2 FQGNSA.

The chain joins TRBV10-3 to TRBJ2-7; a weak D match, TRBD1 (6 bases). From germline, CDR1 is ENHRY and CDR2 SYGVKD. V dropped 6 bases and J dropped 0 bases, with 12 bases sitting between them. This CDR3 is built from 14 residues. In DNA form, the CDR3 reads TGTGCCATCAGCGGGGACAAAGTCTCCTACGAGCAGTACTTC. It codes for CAISGDKVSYEQYF.

This clone turned up a few times. The chain links TRBV6-5 to TRBJ1-2; the match to TRBD1 covers 7 bases. The germline V gene encodes CDR1 MNHEY and CDR2 SVGAGI. V dropped 5 bases and J dropped 6; count of bases not matched to a gene: 3. The CDR3 is made up of 12 amino acids. The CDR3 is CASSQGGNGYTF. The CDR3 DNA sequence: TGTGCCAGCAGTCAGGGGGGCAATGGCTACACCTTC.

V is TRBV14 and J is TRBJ2-3; 8 positions agree with TRBD2. Germline V gives CDR1 SGHDN, CDR2 FVKESK. The ends lost 3 bases at V and 0 bases at J; junction bases unmatched: 17. The CDR3 length is 20 residues. In nucleotides, the CDR3 is TGTGCCAGCAGCCAGAGGCCCCTTCTCTTAAGCGGGAGCAGCACAGATACGCAGTATTTT. Encoded protein: CASSQRPLLLSGSSTDTQYF.

This clone was found many times. The chain employs TRBV5-6 and TRBJ2-7; perhaps D is TRBD1 or TRBD2 (5 bases each). This CDR3 is 16 amino acids long. The V gene's germline CDR1 is SGHDT and CDR2 YYEEEE. Trimming stripped 3 bases from V and 2 bases from J, with 18 bases between. CDR3 nucleotides: TGTGCCAGCAGCTCGGGATCCGGGGCTCTAGCCTACGAGCAGTACTTC. It encodes CASSSGSGALAYEQYF.

The sample holds a few counts of this clone. This chain links TRBV5-8 with TRBJ2-1; D is possibly TRBD1 (6 bases). CDR1 SGHTS and CDR2 YDEGEE come from the germline V gene. CDR3 length: 15 residues. Trimming stripped 1 base from V and 2 bases from J, with 10 bases between. DNA for the CDR3: TGTGCCAGCAGCTTGCGAGGACAGCCCTACAATGAGCAGTTCTTC. Its protein product is CASSLRGQPYNEQFF.

This clone was detected ten times or more. The same CDR3 arises from other DNA sequences in this sample as well. This chain joins TRBV6-5 and TRBJ1-1; a possible D gene is TRBD1 (5 bases). Germline values: CDR1 MNHEY, CDR2 SVGAGI. Trimming took 7 bases from V and 6 from J, leaving 18 bases between them. The CDR3 runs 14 residues. CDR3 sequence: CASIPQDMGAEAFF. The CDR3, as DNA: TGTGCCAGCATTCCACAGGATATGGGCGCTGAAGCTTTCTTT.

The chain uses TRBV25-1 and TRBJ2-1; 7 bases align to TRBD2. CDR1 is MGHDK, CDR2 SYGVNS, per germline. The ends lost 1 base at V and 13 bases at J; junction bases unmatched: 7. The CDR3 consists of 13 residues. The CDR3 DNA reads TGTGCCAGCAGTGAATTGGGAGCGGGACTTCAGTTCTTC. This sequence encodes CASSELGAGLQFF.